Each of the 32 T cell receptor beta chains below was sequenced from the same sample in a study of Ad26.COV2.S vaccination and SARS-CoV-2 variants. Profiling relied on immunoSEQ multiplex PCR, and the TCRdb table lists in-frame clones only, not all of them. The sample lists over 400,000 clones, 90% seen once, with around 4.5% in the top ten. The treatment was: 19 received Ad26.COV2.S at low or high dose, single or two shots; five or six received placebo; per-sample allocation not given. The investigators took samples on day 63 after the first vaccine or placebo injection. The sequencing here drew on peripheral blood, taken in a trial of Ad26.COV2.S vaccine versus placebo. All receptors derive from a person aged 18-65 years who received the Ad26.COV2.S COVID-19 vaccine or a placebo.

As regards this clone: Other DNA sequences within the sample encode an identical CDR3. The chain has TRBV28 and TRBJ2-4; 11 nucleotides agree with TRBD1. This CDR3 spans 14 amino acids. V was pared by 10 bases and J by 7 bases, with 9 bases of the junction left unmatched. CDR1 MDHEN and CDR2 SYDVKM come from the germline V gene. In DNA, the CDR3 is TGTGCCACCCAAAGGACAGGGGGCGCCAACATTCAGTACTTC. Translating it yields CATQRTGGANIQYF.

This chain joins TRBV5-1 and TRBJ2-1; tentatively, D is TRBD2 (7 bases). The CDR3 is 15 residues long. Germline assignment: CDR1 SGHRS and CDR2 YFSETQ. V shed 7 bases and J shed 4 bases, with 18 bases lying between them. The CDR3 DNA sequence: TGCGCCAGCCAGCTAGGGGGGGAGAATTACAATGAGCAGTTCTTC. Its protein is CASQLGGENYNEQFF.

CDR3 nucleotides: TGTGCCACCAGTGAGTTCGACGGGAAGCAGTTCTTC. This translates into CATSEFDGKQFF. The chain recombines TRBV24-1 with TRBJ2-1; maybe TRBD2 (5 bases). This CDR3 has 12 residues. V lost 4 bases to trimming and J lost 11 bases, with 11 bases between them. The germline CDR1 and CDR2 sequences are KGHDR and SFDVKD.

This clone was found a few times. The chain uses TRBV3-1 (or the pseudogene TRBV3-2) and TRBJ2-7; TRBD1 might be the D (5 bases). Between the trimmed V and J ends, which lost 4 bases and 3 bases, there was a span of 13 bases. Germline values: CDR1 LGHDT, CDR2 YNNKEL (reference sequence). The CDR3 spans 14 residues. In nucleotides, the CDR3 is TGTGCCAGCAGCCGTTCAGGGATCTTCTACGAGCAGTACTTC. As protein: CASSRSGIFYEQYF.

The rearrangement joins TRBV2 to TRBJ1-5; D not resolved. This CDR3 comprises 14 residues. V was clipped by 0 bases and J by 3 bases, with 6 bases between them. Germline V CDR1 and CDR2: SNHLY, FYNNEI. The chain's CDR3 is CASSEARVNQPQHF. The CDR3 DNA reads TGTGCCAGCAGTGAAGCGCGAGTCAATCAGCCCCAGCATTTT.

The rearrangement uses TRBV7-2 and TRBJ2-3, with TRBD2 identical over 11 bases. Germline CDR1 SGHTA, CDR2 FQGNSA. CDR3 length: 18 amino acids. J gave up 1 base and V 5 bases, and 11 bases lay outside the gene matches. The CDR3: CASSTPTSGKTGTDTQYF. The CDR3 DNA reads as TGTGCCAGCAGCACCCCGACTAGCGGGAAAACTGGCACAGATACGCAGTATTTT. The entire variable domain, with the rest obtained from reference TRBV7-2 and TRBJ2-3, is as follows: GAGVSQSPSNKVTEKGKDVELRCDPISGHTALYWYRQSLGQGLEFLIYFQGNSAPDKSGLPSDRFSAERTGGSVSTLTIQRTQQEDSAVYLCASSTPTSGKTGTDTQYFGPGTRLTVL.

As for this clone: Germline is not matched at one junction end, which may reflect a read error. The chain links TRBV11-1 to TRBJ1-3; D unclear. Germline values: CDR1 SGHAT, CDR2 FQDESV (reference sequence). The CDR3 sequence is 15 residues long. CDR3 nucleotide sequence: TGTGCCAGCAGATTAGACACGGCCTCTGGAAACACCATATATTTT. Encoded protein: CASRLDTASGNTIYF.

The rearrangement joins TRBV2 to TRBJ1-1; D is ambiguous. Germline loops: CDR1 SNHLY, CDR2 FYNNEI. CDR3 size: 13 residues. Trimming stripped 5 bases from V and 0 bases from J, with 7 bases between. As DNA, the CDR3 is TGTGCCAGCAGTTCAGCGCTGAACACTGAAGCTTTCTTT. Protein product: CASSSALNTEAFF.

This chain links TRBV28 with TRBJ2-7; TRBD1 or TRBD2 may be the D gene (5 bases each). Trimming shortened V by 8 bases and J by 3 bases, and 20 bases separated the two germline ends. CDR1 is MDHEN and CDR2 is SYDVKM in the germline V gene. This CDR3 comprises 15 residues. Here the CDR3 reads CASRDVRVGGYEQYF. CDR3 sequence (DNA): TGTGCCAGCCGGGACGTGAGGGTAGGAGGCTACGAGCAGTACTTC. The complete variable domain, with remaining parts taken from reference TRBV28 and TRBJ2-7, reads DVKVTQSSRYLVKRTGEKVFLECVQDMDHENMFWYRQDPGLGLRLIYFSYDVKMKEKGDIPEGYSVSREKKERFSLILESASTNQTSMYLCASRDVRVGGYEQYFGPGTRLTVT.

V is TRBV5-1 and J is TRBJ1-4, with a weak D call TRBD1 (5 bases). Germline lookup yields CDR1 SGHRS and CDR2 YFSETQ. This CDR3 has 13 amino acids. V dropped 6 bases and J dropped 6 bases, with 12 bases sitting between them. CDR3 in amino acids: CASKVGEYEKLFF. The CDR3, as DNA: TGCGCCAGCAAGGTGGGGGAGTATGAAAAACTGTTTTTT.

The chain joins TRBV6-6 to TRBJ2-7; 7 bases agree with TRBD2. Germline trimming cut 11 bases from V and 5 bases from J; bases unmatched to any gene: 6. This CDR3 spans 11 amino acids. Germline V gives CDR1 MNHNY, CDR2 SVGAGI (reference sequence). The CDR3 here is CAGGGFNEQYF. CDR3 in DNA: TGTGCCGGGGGGGGATTTAACGAGCAGTACTTC.

The rearrangement joins TRBV15 to TRBJ2-1, with D possibly matching TRBD1 (5 bases). The germline V and J ends were trimmed by 8 bases and 3 bases, with 14 bases remaining between them. CDR3 length equals 14 residues. CDR1 is LNHNV, CDR2 YYDKDF, per germline (reference sequence). CDR3 region: CATGARPHYNEQFF. For the CDR3, the DNA is TGTGCCACCGGGGCCAGGCCGCACTACAATGAGCAGTTCTTC.

This chain connects TRBV3-1 (or the pseudogene TRBV3-2) to TRBJ2-1, with 8 bases lining up with TRBD2. This CDR3 contains 15 residues. Trimming at V came to 2 bases and at J to 2 bases, leaving 2 bases not matched to a gene. Germline lookup yields CDR1 LGHDT and CDR2 YNNKEL (reference sequence). DNA for the CDR3: TGTGCCAGCAGCCAAACTAGCGGCCCCTACAATGAGCAGTTCTTC. It is translated as CASSQTSGPYNEQFF.

The CDR3 sequence: CASSSPAGGPTDTQYF. As DNA, the CDR3 is TGTGCCAGCAGTTCCCCAGCGGGAGGGCCCACAGATACGCAGTATTTT. The chain is built from TRBV6-2 or TRBV6-3 and TRBJ2-3; TRBD2 matches at 10 bases. This CDR3 region has 16 residues. CDR1 and CDR2 (germline): MNHEY, SVGEGT. V lost 4 bases, J lost 2 bases, and 6 bases stayed unmatched.

This sequence joins TRBV7-2 and TRBJ2-1, with D possibly matching TRBD2 (5 bases). The germline V gene encodes CDR1 SGHTA and CDR2 FQGNSA. Trimming left V 3 bases short and J 0 bases short, with 9 bases between. This CDR3 comprises 15 residues. The CDR3 DNA reads TGTGCCAGCAGCTTCCGGGGATACTCCTACAATGAGCAGTTCTTC. Translating gives CASSFRGYSYNEQFF.

This chain links TRBV5-5 with TRBJ2-7; 10 bases are shared with TRBD1. This CDR3 has 14 amino acids. V was clipped by 6 bases and J by 6 bases; unmatched bases: 9. Germline CDR1 reads SGHKS; CDR2 reads YYEKEE (reference sequence). Here the CDR3 DNA reads TGTGCCAGCACCGGGGGGACAGGGGAATTCGAGCAGTACTTC. Residues: CASTGGTGEFEQYF.

This chain links TRBV7-2 with TRBJ2-7; TRBD2 agrees at 8 bases. CDR3 length equals 12 residues. Trimming took 4 bases from V and 7 from J; bases not matched to a gene: 3. CDR1 SGHTA and CDR2 FQGNSA come from the germline V gene. The CDR3 sequence: CASSSRGGEQYF. CDR3 in DNA: TGTGCCAGCAGCTCCCGGGGGGGTGAGCAGTACTTC.

On this clone itself: Other nucleotide sequences in the sample specify the same CDR3. The rearrangement uses TRBV28 and TRBJ2-7; D is uncertain. V shed 3 bases and J shed 0 bases, with 9 bases lying between them. CDR1 MDHEN and CDR2 SYDVKM come from the germline V gene. The CDR3 spans 14 residues. The DNA for the CDR3 is TGTGCCAGCAGTTTGTCAGGTAGCTCCTACGAGCAGTACTTC. Translated: CASSLSGSSYEQYF.

J is TRBJ2-7 and V is TRBV5-4; no clear D gene. CDR3 length: 13 residues. Trimming stripped 5 bases from V and 6 bases from J, with 15 bases between. The germline V gene encodes CDR1 SGHNT and CDR2 YYREEE (reference sequence). DNA of the CDR3: TGTGCCAGCAGTTCAATGTGGGAACCCGAGCAGTACTTC. It codes for CASSSMWEPEQYF.

This clone has a single count. The chain employs TRBV29-1 and TRBJ2-1; the match to TRBD2 covers 13 bases. The CDR3 has 12 amino acids. Trimming removed 6 bases from V and 15 bases from J; junction bases left unmatched: 8. The germline V gene has CDR1 SQVTM and CDR2 ANQGSEA. CDR3 amino acids: CSVGLAGVLRFF. DNA of the CDR3: TGCAGCGTCGGACTAGCGGGGGTACTGCGGTTCTTC.

The chain couples TRBV27 to TRBJ1-6; D is undetermined. This CDR3 is built from 15 residues. Trimming left V 2 bases short and J 5 bases short, with 10 bases between. From germline, CDR1 is MNHEY and CDR2 SMNVEV (reference sequence). CDR3 sequence: CASSLNGLHNSPLHF. CDR3 DNA: TGTGCCAGCAGTTTAAACGGATTGCATAATTCACCCCTCCACTTT.

CDR3 sequence (DNA): TGTGCCAGCAGCTTACGAGGAGTGGTCTCTGGGGCCAACGTCCTGACTTTC. It yields the protein CASSLRGVVSGANVLTF. This chain uses TRBV11-2 with TRBJ2-6; D unclear. Trimming took 2 bases from V and 0 from J, leaving 11 bases between them. Per the germline V gene, CDR1 is SGHAT and CDR2 is FQNNGV. The CDR3 extends over 17 amino acids. Filled out from reference TRBV11-2 and TRBJ2-6, the complete variable domain reads EAGVAQSPRYKIIEKRQSVAFWCNPISGHATLYWYQQILGQGPKLLIQFQNNGVVDDSQLPKDRFSAERLKGVDSTLKIQPAKLEDSAVYLCASSLRGVVSGANVLTFGAGSRLTVL.

The chain is built from TRBV27 and TRBJ2-5, with D perhaps matching TRBD1 (5 bases). The CDR3 has 14 amino acids. V lost 7 bases to trimming and J lost 1 base, with 13 bases between them. The germline V gene encodes CDR1 MNHEY and CDR2 SMNVEV (reference sequence). The CDR3 protein is CASKPGRPQETQYF. The DNA of the CDR3 is TGTGCCAGCAAGCCAGGGCGTCCCCAAGAGACCCAGTACTTC.

The rearrangement links TRBV30 to TRBJ1-4; D possibly corresponds to TRBD1 (6 bases). The V and J ends lost 0 bases and 8 bases respectively, with 13 bases between them. The length of the CDR3 is 14 residues. The V gene's germline CDR1 is GTSNPN and CDR2 SVGIG (reference sequence). The CDR3 coding sequence is TGTGCCTGGAGTGTGGCAGGGGTGGGGGAAAAACTGTTTTTT. It yields the protein CAWSVAGVGEKLFF.

This chain links TRBV4-3 with TRBJ2-7; a weak D match, TRBD2 (7 bases). This CDR3 comprises 16 residues. The germline V gene encodes CDR1 LGHNA and CDR2 YSLEER. The V and J ends lost 0 bases and 1 base respectively, with 13 bases between them. The CDR3 region has the DNA TGCGCCAGCAGCCAAGATCGGGGAGGGGGTTCCTACGAGCAGTACTTC. Its translation is CASSQDRGGGSYEQYF.

The genes are TRBV27 and TRBJ1-1, with 7 positions matching TRBD1. CDR1 and CDR2 (germline): MNHEY, SMNVEV (reference sequence). J gave up 5 bases and V 2 bases, and 5 bases lay outside the gene matches. The CDR3 contains 14 residues. As DNA, the CDR3 is TGTGCCAGCAGTTTAGCAGGGGGGGATACTGAAGCTTTCTTT. Translated: CASSLAGGDTEAFF.

The chain links TRBV10-3 to TRBJ2-3; D might be TRBD1 (5 bases). The germline gives CDR1 ENHRY, CDR2 SYGVKD. This CDR3 region has 16 residues. V shed 2 bases and J shed 3 bases, with 15 bases lying between them. As DNA, the CDR3 is TGTGCCATCAGTGAGGGGCTAAGGGGTGGGACAGATACGCAGTATTTT. Amino acids: CAISEGLRGGTDTQYF.

The J gene is TRBJ2-7, the V gene TRBV4-3; 11 nucleotides line up with TRBD1. The junction had 4 bases not matched to a gene; V was cut back by 4 bases and J by 2 bases. The V gene's germline CDR1 is LGHNA and CDR2 YSLEER. The CDR3 runs to 15 residues. The CDR3 DNA follows: TGCGCCAGCAGCCCGGGACAGGGGGGGGCCTACGAGCAGTACTTC. It yields the protein CASSPGQGGAYEQYF.

The chain carries TRBV13 and TRBJ1-1; D possibly corresponds to TRBD1 (5 bases). From germline, CDR1 is PRHDT and CDR2 FYEKMQ (reference sequence). Trimming removed 0 bases from V and 11 bases from J, with 19 bases in between. The CDR3 length is 15 residues. Here the CDR3 reads CASSLGRAGRLGAFF. CDR3 nucleotides: TGTGCCAGCAGCTTAGGCCGGGCAGGGAGGCTGGGGGCTTTCTTT.

This chain joins TRBV3-1 (or the pseudogene TRBV3-2) and TRBJ2-2; TRBD2 agrees at 9 bases. V lost 0 bases, J lost 5 bases, and 10 bases stayed unmatched. CDR1 and CDR2 from the germline V gene are LGHDT and YNNKEL (reference sequence). The CDR3 runs 18 residues. The CDR3 protein is CASSQDLVAGAGTGELFF. The CDR3 DNA is TGTGCCAGCAGCCAAGATCTCGTAGCGGGAGCAGGAACCGGGGAGCTGTTTTTT.

The J gene is TRBJ1-5, the V gene TRBV7-8, with D possibly being TRBD1 (5 bases). The CDR3 length is 14 residues. CDR1 SGHVS and CDR2 FQNEAQ come from the germline V gene. Trimming cost V 0 bases and J 5 bases, with 8 bases left between them. CDR3 region: CASSLAGTDQPQHF. The CDR3 bases are TGTGCCAGCAGCTTAGCAGGGACTGATCAGCCCCAGCATTTT.

The V gene is TRBV5-4, the J gene TRBJ1-1; TRBD1 matches 8 bases. The V gene end was trimmed by 4 bases and the J gene end by 4 bases; junction bases not matched to a gene: 3. This CDR3 region has 13 residues. Germline-derived CDR1 and CDR2 are SGHNT and YYREEE (reference sequence). The CDR3 DNA reads as TGTGCCAGCAGCACGACAGGGGTCACTGAAGCTTTCTTT. The encoded protein is CASSTTGVTEAFF.